The 6 T cell receptor beta chains reported below all come from one sample, sequenced in a study of shared clonotypes between healthy human individuals. The repertoire was sequenced with immunoSEQ multiplex PCR; TCRdb's copy has only in-frame clones and lacks some. The sample records over a million clones, roughly 74% being singletons. The sequenced sample consisted of memory CD4+ T cells from PBMCs. The subset here: CD45RA-negative fraction. The receptors were sampled from a man younger than 35 in good health. Some clones in this sample may be carry-over from other donors' samples.

This clone was seen more than once but under ten times. The chain joins TRBV6-1 to TRBJ1-5; D not certain. Looked up from germline, CDR1 is MNHNS and CDR2 is SASEGT. This CDR3 contains 13 residues. V was trimmed by 1 base and J by 5 bases, leaving 6 bases between them. CDR3 nucleotide sequence: TGTGCCAGCAGTGAAGGCACCTATCAGCCCCAGCATTTT. It translates to CASSEGTYQPQHF.

The V gene is TRBV27, the J gene TRBJ1-1; D gene ambiguous. The CDR3 sequence is 14 residues long. V lost 6 bases and J lost 5, with 16 bases in between. Germline CDR1 reads MNHEY; CDR2 reads SMNVEV (reference sequence). The CDR3 reads CASSRLGVETEAFF. The CDR3 DNA is TGTGCCAGCAGCCGATTAGGTGTAGAGACTGAAGCTTTCTTT.

The chain carries TRBV30 and TRBJ2-3; D unclear. Looked up from germline, CDR1 is GTSNPN and CDR2 is SVGIG (reference sequence). There are 16 residues in the CDR3. V shed 0 bases and J shed 7 bases, with 20 bases lying between them. The CDR3 spells CAWSVDPPPTSHTQYF. The CDR3 DNA is TGTGCCTGGAGTGTAGACCCCCCCCCTACGAGCCATACGCAGTATTTT.

The gene calls are TRBV6-5 and TRBJ1-1; D gene ambiguous. Deletions cut 1 base from V and 1 base from J, with 7 bases between. CDR1 is MNHEY, CDR2 SVGAGI, per germline. The CDR3 extends over 14 amino acids. CDR3 nucleotide sequence: TGTGCCAGCAGTTACTATGGGCGGAACACTGAAGCTTTCTTT. As protein: CASSYYGRNTEAFF.

This rearrangement joins TRBV5-8 to TRBJ1-2; a weak D match, TRBD1 (6 bases). This CDR3 has 13 amino acids. From germline, CDR1 is SGHTS and CDR2 YDEGEE. The V end lost 4 bases, the J end lost 3 bases, and 10 bases lay between the germline ends. CDR3 residues: CASSNRVDYGYTF. Here the CDR3 DNA reads TGTGCCAGCAGCAACAGGGTGGACTATGGCTACACCTTC.

The genes are TRBV14 and TRBJ2-7; the D gene is possibly TRBD2 (6 bases). The closer fit of TRBJ2-1 to the DNA end suggests the J call may be wrong. CDR1 SGHDN and CDR2 FVKESK come from the germline V gene. The CDR3 loop spans 14 amino acids. The CDR3 is CASSRDSFFGEQFF. CDR3 DNA sequence: TGTGCCAGCAGCCGGGACTCGTTTTTCGGGGAGCAGTTCTTC.